The clone carrying this TCR beta chain was counted only a few times. Per the study methods: Estimation of nucleated cell counts relied on the amplification of reference gene primers. Some clones are missing from TCRdb's copy, which holds only in-frame ones; the method was immunoSEQ multiplex PCR. D and trimming were read from the DNA, whereas the V and J calls and clone size are those reported in that table. The table has approximately 330,000 clones, approximately 90% seen once. The sample is drawn from a study of blood T cell repertoires in COVID-19. About the research overall: Researchers got acute and convalescent COVID-19 samples from the United States, Italy and Spain. T cells, B-cell-depleted T cells, or PBMCs provided the cDNA or gDNA that served as material.

During active infection, Seattle patients enrolled and were then monitored through disease. Germline V gene lookup returns CDR1 MNHNS and CDR2 SASEGT. The CDR3 spans 14 residues. V shed 1 base and J shed 5 bases, with 12 bases lying between them. Material for sequencing was peripheral blood. This sequence originates from a man aged 25-45 years with COVID-19, enrolled during active disease. This chain uses TRBV6-1 with TRBJ2-7, with D possibly matching TRBD1 (6 bases). CDR3 in amino acids: CASSEEGDLDEQYF. CDR3 nucleotides: TGTGCCAGCAGTGAAGAGGGGGATCTGGACGAGCAGTACTTC.